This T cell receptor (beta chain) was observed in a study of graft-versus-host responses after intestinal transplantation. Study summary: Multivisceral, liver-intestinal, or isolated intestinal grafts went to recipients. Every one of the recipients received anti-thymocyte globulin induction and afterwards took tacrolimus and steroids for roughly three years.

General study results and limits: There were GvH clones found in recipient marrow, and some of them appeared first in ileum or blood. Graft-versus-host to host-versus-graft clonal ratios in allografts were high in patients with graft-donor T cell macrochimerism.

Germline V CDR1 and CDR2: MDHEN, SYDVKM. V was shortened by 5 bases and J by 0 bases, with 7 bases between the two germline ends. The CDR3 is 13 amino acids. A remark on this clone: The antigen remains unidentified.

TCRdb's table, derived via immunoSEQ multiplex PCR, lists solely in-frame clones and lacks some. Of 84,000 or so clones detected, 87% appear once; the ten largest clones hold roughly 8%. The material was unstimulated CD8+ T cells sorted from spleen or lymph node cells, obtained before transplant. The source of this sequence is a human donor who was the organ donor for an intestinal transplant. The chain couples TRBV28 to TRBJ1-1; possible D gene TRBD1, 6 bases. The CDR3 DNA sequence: TGTGCCAGCAGTACAGGGTTGAACACTGAAGCTTTCTTT. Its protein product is CASSTGLNTEAFF.